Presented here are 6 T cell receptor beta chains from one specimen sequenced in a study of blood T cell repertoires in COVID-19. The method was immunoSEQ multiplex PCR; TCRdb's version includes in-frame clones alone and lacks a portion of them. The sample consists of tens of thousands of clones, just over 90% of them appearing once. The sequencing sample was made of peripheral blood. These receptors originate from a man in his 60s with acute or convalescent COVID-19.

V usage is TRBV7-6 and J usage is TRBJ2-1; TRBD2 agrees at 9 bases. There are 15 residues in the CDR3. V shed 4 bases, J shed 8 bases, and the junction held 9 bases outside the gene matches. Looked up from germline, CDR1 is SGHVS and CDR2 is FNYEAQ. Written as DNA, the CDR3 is TGTGCCAGCAGCTCCTCAGGCGGGAGGGTCGATGAGCAGTTCTTC. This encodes CASSSSGGRVDEQFF.

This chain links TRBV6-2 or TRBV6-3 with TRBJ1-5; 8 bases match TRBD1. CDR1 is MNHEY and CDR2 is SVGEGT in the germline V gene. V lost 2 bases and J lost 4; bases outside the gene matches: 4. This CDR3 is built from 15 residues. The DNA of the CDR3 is TGTGCCAGCAGTTACGGTGGGACAGGTAATCAGCCCCAGCATTTT. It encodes CASSYGGTGNQPQHF.

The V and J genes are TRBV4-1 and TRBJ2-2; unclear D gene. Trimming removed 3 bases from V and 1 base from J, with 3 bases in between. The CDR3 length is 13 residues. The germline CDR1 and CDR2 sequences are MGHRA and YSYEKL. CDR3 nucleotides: TGCGCCAGCAGCCACTGGAACACCGGGGAGCTGTTTTTT. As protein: CASSHWNTGELFF.

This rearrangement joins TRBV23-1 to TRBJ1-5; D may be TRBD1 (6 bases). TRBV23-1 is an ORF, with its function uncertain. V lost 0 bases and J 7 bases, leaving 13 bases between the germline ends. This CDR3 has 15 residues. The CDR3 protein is CASSQSGQSGQPQHF. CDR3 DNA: TGCGCCAGCAGTCAATCAGGACAGTCCGGGCAGCCCCAGCATTTT.

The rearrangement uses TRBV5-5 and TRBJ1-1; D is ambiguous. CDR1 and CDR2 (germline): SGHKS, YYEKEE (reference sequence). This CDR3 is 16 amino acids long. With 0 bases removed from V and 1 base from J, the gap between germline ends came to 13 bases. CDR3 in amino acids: CASSLGYSSANTEAFF. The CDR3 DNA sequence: TGTGCCAGCAGCTTGGGTTACAGCTCCGCGAACACTGAAGCTTTCTTT. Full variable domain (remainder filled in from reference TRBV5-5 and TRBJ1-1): DAGVTQSPTHLIKTRGQQVTLRCSPISGHKSVSWYQQVLGQGPQFIFQYYEKEERGRGNFPDRFSARQFPNYSSELNVNALLLGDSALYLCASSLGYSSANTEAFFGQGTRLTVV.

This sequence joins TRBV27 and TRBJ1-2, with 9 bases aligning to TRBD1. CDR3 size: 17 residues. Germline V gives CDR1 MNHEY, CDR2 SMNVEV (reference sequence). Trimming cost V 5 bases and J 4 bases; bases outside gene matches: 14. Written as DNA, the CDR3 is TGTGCCAGCAGTCGTCACACAGGGGGCGCGGTGGTCTATGGCTACACCTTC. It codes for CASSRHTGGAVVYGYTF.